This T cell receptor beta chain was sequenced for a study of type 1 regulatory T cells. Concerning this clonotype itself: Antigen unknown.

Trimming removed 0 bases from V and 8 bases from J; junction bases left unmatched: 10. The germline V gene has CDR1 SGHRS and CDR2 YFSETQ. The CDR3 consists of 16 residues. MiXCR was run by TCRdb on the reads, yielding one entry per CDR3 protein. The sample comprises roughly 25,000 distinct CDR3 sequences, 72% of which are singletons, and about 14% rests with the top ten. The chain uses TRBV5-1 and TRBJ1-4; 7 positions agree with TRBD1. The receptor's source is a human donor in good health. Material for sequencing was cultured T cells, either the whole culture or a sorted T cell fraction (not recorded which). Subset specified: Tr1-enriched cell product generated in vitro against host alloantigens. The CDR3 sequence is CASSLATGAKNEKLFF. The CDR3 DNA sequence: TGCGCCAGCAGCTTGGCCACAGGGGCGAAGAACGAAAAACTGTTTTTT.